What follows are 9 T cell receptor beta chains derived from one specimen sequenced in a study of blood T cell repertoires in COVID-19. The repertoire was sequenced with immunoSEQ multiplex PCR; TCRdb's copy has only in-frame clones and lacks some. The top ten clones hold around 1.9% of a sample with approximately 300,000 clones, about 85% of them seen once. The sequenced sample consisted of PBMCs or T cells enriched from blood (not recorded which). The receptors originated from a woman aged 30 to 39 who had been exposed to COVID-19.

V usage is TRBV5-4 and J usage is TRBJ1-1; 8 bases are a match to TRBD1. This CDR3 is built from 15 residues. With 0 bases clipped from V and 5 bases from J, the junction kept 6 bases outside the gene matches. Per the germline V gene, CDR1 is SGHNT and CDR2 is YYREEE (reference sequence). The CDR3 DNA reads TGTGCCAGCAGCTTGGATTTAACAGGGGGGACTGAAGCTTTCTTT. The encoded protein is CASSLDLTGGTEAFF.

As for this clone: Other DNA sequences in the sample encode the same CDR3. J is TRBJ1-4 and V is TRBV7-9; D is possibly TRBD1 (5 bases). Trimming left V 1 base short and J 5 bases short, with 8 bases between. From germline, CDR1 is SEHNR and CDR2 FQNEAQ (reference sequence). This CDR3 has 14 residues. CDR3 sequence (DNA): TGTGCCAGCAGCTTAGTGGGGGGGAATGAAAAACTGTTTTTT. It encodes CASSLVGGNEKLFF.

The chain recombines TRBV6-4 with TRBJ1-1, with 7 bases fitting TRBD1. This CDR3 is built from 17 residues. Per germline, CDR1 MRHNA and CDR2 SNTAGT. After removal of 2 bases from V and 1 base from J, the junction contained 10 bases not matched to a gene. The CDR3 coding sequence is TGTGCCAGCAGTGACCAAAAGCGCCGGGACAGGAACACTGAAGCTTTCTTT. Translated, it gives CASSDQKRRDRNTEAFF.

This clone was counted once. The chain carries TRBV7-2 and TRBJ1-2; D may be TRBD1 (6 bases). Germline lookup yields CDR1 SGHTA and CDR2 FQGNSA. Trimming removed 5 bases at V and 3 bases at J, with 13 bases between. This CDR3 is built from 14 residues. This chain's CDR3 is CASSTTQGDYGYTF. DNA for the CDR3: TGTGCCAGCAGCACGACACAGGGTGACTATGGCTACACCTTC.

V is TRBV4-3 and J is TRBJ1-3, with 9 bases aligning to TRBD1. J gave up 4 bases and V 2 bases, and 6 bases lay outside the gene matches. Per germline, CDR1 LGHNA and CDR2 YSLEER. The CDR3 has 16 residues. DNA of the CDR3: TGCGCCAGCAGCCAACTAGGACAGGGGCCAGGAAACACCATATATTTT. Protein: CASSQLGQGPGNTIYF.

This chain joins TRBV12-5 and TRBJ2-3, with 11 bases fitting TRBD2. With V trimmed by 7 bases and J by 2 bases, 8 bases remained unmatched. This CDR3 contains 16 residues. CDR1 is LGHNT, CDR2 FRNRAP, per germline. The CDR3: CASALGTSGYTDTQYF. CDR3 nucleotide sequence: TGTGCTAGTGCCTTGGGGACTAGCGGTTACACAGATACGCAGTATTTT.

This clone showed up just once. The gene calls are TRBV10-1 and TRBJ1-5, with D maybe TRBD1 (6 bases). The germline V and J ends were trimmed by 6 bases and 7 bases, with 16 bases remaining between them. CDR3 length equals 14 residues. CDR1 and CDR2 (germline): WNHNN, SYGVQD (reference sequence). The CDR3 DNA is TGCGCCAGCAGGCCCCACAGGGTTCTCCAGCCCCAGCATTTT. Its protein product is CASRPHRVLQPQHF.

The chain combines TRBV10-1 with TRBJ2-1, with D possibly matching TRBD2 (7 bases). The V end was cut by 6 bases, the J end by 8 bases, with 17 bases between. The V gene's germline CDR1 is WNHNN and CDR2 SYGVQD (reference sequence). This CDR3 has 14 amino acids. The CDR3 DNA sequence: TGCGCCAGCAGCGACGGGGGGCTTTGGGATGAGCAGTTCTTC. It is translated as CASSDGGLWDEQFF.

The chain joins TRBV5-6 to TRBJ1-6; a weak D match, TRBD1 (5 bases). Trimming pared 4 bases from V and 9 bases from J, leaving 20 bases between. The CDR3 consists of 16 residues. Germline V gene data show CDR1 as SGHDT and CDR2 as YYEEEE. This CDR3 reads CASSGKDISLRSPLHF. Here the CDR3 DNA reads TGTGCCAGCAGCGGAAAGGACATAAGTTTGCGTTCACCCCTCCACTTT.